Reported below is one T cell receptor (beta chain). These data originate in a study of T cell changes during pregnancy in multiple sclerosis. Trimming pared 6 bases from V and 0 bases from J, leaving 17 bases between. This CDR3 is built from 16 residues. The germline gives CDR1 LNHDA, CDR2 SQIVND (reference sequence). Profiled with immunoSEQ multiplex PCR; TCRdb holds only in-frame clones, not every one. The table includes tens of thousands of clones, about nine tenths detected once. The source of this sequence is a female donor in good health, enrolled as a control in a pregnancy study. Sample: peripheral blood, taken in the third trimester of pregnancy. The chain links TRBV19 to TRBJ1-1; D is undetermined. The CDR3 region is CASRYITGRVNTEAFF. CDR3 in DNA: TGTGCCAGTAGGTATATTACCGGGAGAGTGAACACTGAAGCTTTCTTT.